These 6 T cell receptor beta chains came from one sample sequenced in a study of blood T cells in healthy people across ages (dated by TCRdb to about 2015). Libraries were constructed by 5' RACE. Sequencing took place on an Illumina HiSeq 2500. A second roughly 7 to 11 cycle PCR used a sample-barcoded 5' primer and a J-beta primer mix. TCRdb applied fastp at Q25 and MiXCR to the public reads, then kept only in-frame beta chains. Each CDR3 protein appears once, grouped with its most common genes and DNA. The sample includes approximately 830,000 distinct CDR3 sequences, with under 80% observed a single time. The top ten clonotypes cover about a quarter of the sample. Specimen: blood. The receptors come from a man aged 25-45 years in good health.

This clonotype was observed a few times. The chain joins TRBV4-2 to TRBJ2-1; D not resolved. The CDR3 runs 14 residues. Trimming took 0 bases from V and 8 from J, leaving 11 bases between them. Germline CDR1 is LGHNA and CDR2 is YNFKEQ. The CDR3 loop is CASSQESLGHEQFF. DNA for the CDR3: TGTGCCAGCAGCCAAGAGTCCCTAGGGCATGAGCAGTTCTTC.

This clonotype was seen ten or more times. This rearrangement joins TRBV7-2 to TRBJ2-7; the D is unclear. Between the trimmed V and J ends, which lost 4 bases and 4 bases, there was a span of 8 bases. CDR1 SGHTA and CDR2 FQGNSA come from the germline V gene. The CDR3 runs to 12 residues. The CDR3 DNA reads as TGTGCCAGCAGCTCCCACCGTTACGAGCAGTACTTC. This gives the protein CASSSHRYEQYF.

This chain joins TRBV4-2 and TRBJ2-7; D is perhaps TRBD1 (6 bases). This CDR3 is built from 15 residues. The germline gives CDR1 LGHNA, CDR2 YNFKEQ. V was trimmed by 0 bases and J by 4 bases, leaving 13 bases between them. CDR3 residues: CASSQEGHPGYEQYF. CDR3 coding DNA: TGTGCCAGCAGCCAAGAGGGACACCCGGGATACGAGCAGTACTTC.

V and J are TRBV4-1 and TRBJ1-2; tentative D call: TRBD1 (5 bases). The V and J ends lost 1 base and 0 bases respectively, with 12 bases between them. The CDR3 runs to 16 residues. Germline V gene sequence: CDR1 MGHRA, CDR2 YSYEKL. For the CDR3, the DNA is TGCGCCAGCAGCCAAGCGTTTGGGACTTCTAACTATGGCTACACCTTC. Translating it yields CASSQAFGTSNYGYTF.

In DNA form, the CDR3 reads TGCGCCAGCAGCCAAGGTGGGCTCTTAGGGGCCTACGAGCAGTACTTC. Its protein is CASSQGGLLGAYEQYF. The rearrangement links TRBV4-3 to TRBJ2-7, with a tentative D call TRBD1 (5 bases). Per germline, CDR1 LGHNA and CDR2 YSLEER. V lost 1 base and J lost 2, with 15 bases in between. The CDR3 contains 16 residues.

The chain links TRBV11-2 to TRBJ1-1, with D uncertain. Germline V lookup: CDR1 SGHAT, CDR2 FQNNGV. This CDR3 comprises 13 residues. V lost 0 bases and J 4 bases, leaving 6 bases between the germline ends. The CDR3 DNA is TGTGCCAGCAGCTTAGATCTACTCACTGAAGCTTTCTTT. Encoded protein: CASSLDLLTEAFF.